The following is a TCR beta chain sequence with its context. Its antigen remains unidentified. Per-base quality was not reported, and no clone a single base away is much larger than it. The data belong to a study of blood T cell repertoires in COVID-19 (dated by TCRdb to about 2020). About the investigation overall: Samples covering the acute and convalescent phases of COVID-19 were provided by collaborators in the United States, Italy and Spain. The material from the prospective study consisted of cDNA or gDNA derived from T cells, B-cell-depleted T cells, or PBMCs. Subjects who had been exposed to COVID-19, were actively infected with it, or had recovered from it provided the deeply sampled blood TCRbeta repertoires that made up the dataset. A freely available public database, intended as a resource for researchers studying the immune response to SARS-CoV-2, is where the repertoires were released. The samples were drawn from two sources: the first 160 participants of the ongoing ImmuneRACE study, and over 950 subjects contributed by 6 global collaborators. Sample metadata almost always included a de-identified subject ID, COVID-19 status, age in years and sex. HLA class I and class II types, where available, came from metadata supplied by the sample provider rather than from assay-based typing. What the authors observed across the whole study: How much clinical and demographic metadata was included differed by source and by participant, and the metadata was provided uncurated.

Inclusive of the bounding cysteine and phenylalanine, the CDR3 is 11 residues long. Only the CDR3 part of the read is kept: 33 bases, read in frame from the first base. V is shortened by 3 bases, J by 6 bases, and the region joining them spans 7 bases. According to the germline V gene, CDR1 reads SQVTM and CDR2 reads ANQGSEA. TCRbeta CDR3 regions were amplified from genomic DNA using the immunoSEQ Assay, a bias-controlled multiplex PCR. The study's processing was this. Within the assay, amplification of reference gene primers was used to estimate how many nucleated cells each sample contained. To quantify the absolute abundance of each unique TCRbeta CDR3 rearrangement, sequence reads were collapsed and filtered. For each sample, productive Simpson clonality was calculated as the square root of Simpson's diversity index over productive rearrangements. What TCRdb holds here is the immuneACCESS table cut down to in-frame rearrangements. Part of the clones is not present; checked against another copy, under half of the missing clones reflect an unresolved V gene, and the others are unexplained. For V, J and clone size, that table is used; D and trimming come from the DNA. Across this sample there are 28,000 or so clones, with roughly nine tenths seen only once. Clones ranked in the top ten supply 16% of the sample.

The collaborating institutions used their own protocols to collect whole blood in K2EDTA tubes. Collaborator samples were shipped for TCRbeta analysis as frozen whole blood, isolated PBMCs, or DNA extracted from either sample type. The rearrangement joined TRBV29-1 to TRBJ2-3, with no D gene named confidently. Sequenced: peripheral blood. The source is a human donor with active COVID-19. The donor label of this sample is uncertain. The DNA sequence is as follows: TGCAGCGTTGACAGCGCGGATACGCAGTATTTT. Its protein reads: CSVDSADTQYF.